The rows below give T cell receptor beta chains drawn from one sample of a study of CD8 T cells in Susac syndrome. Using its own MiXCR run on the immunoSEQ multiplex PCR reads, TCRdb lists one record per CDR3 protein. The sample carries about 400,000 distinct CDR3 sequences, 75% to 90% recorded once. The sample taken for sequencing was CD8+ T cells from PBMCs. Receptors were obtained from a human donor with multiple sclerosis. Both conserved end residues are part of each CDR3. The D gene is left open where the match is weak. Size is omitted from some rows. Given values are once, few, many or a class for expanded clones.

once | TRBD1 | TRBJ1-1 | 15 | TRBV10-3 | CAISESSGGRTEAFF | TGTGCCATCAGTGAGTCCTCAGGGGGCCGAACTGAAGCTTTCTTT
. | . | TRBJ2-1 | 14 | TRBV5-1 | CASSLGPVLNEQFF | TGCGCCAGCAGCTTGGGCCCCGTCCTAAATGAGCAGTTCTTC
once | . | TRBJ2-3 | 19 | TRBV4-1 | CASSQGLPAAGESGDTQYF | TGCGCCAGCAGCCAAGGTCTACCGGCGGCGGGCGAGTCAGGAGATACGCAGTATTTT
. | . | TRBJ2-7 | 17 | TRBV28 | CASHPHTRVDSTYEQYF | TGTGCCAGCCATCCGCACACTCGGGTGGACTCCACCTACGAGCAGTACTTC
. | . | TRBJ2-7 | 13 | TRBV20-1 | CSASSGRTYEQYF | TGCAGTGCTAGTAGCGGCCGAACCTACGAGCAGTACTTC
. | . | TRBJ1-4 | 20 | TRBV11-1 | CASSKVVIGQGFVPNEKLFF | TGTGCCAGCAGCAAGGTTGTGATTGGCCAGGGTTTTGTCCCTAATGAAAAACTGTTTTTT
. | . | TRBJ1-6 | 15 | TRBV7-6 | CASSAVGVGNSPLHF | TGTGCCAGCAGCGCTGTAGGAGTCGGGAATTCACCCCTCCACTTT
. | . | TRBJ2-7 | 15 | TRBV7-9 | CASSFLGHRDYEQYF | TGTGCCAGCAGCTTCCTTGGCCACAGAGACTACGAGCAGTACTTC
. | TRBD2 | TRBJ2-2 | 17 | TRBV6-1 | CASRPTGLAGRTGELFF | TGTGCCAGCAGGCCAACGGGACTAGCGGGTCGAACCGGGGAGCTGTTTTTT
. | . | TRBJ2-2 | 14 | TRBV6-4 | CASSTFDTTGELFF | TGTGCCAGCAGTACATTCGACACCACCGGGGAGCTGTTTTTT
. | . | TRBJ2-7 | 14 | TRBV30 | CAWNAVCPLDEQYF | TGTGCCTGGAATGCTGTATGCCCCCTCGACGAGCAGTACTTC